This T cell receptor beta chain was obtained from a study of T cells in Graves' hyperthyroidism and ophthalmopathy. About the research overall: Pretreatment peripheral blood was obtained at initial diagnosis.

Template material for amplifying TCR beta CDR3 regions consisted of RNA transcripts. Using the HTBI primer set, a first-round RT-PCR was run on the TCR CDR3. Each CDR3 protein gets one entry after TCRdb re-called the multiplex PCR reads with MiXCR. The sample lists 250,000 or so distinct CDR3 sequences; approximately 14% were seen once. J gave up 7 bases and V 5 bases, and 11 bases lay outside the gene matches. The CDR3 covers 17 residues. The study, taken as a whole, reports: Model-based prediction identified ophthalmopathy a median approximately 6.2 months prior to its onset. Blood held most thyroid clonotypes expanded above 0.001 frequency.

This clonotype showed up many times. The antigen remains unidentified. The chain links TRBV12-3 or TRBV12-4 to TRBJ2-1; TRBD2 agrees at 13 bases. This receptor was obtained from a middle-aged woman with Graves' hyperthyroidism that later progressed to Graves' ophthalmopathy. Sequenced: blood. The CDR3 spells CASSGTSGEEWGNEQFF. CDR3 DNA sequence: TGTGCCAGCAGTGGGACTAGCGGGGAGGAATGGGGGAATGAGCAGTTCTTC.